Each of the 5 T cell receptor beta chains below was sequenced from the same sample in a study of beta chain features in type 1 diabetes. Study results and caveats: Moderately but significantly shorter TCRB CDR3s were found in Type 1 diabetes patients in all four CD4+ subsets.

These receptors have no known antigen. Expressed TCRB transcripts were sequenced because the entire RNA isolate underwent reverse transcription. Repertoires were generated with immunoSEQ multiplex PCR, while TCRdb's copy carries only in-frame clones and drops some. Of under 300,000 clones listed, approximately 15% are singletons. Specimen: naive CD4+ T cells from blood. These TCRs come from a man aged 30-40 years with type 1 diabetes.

The V and J genes are TRBV5-1 and TRBJ1-1; TRBD1 aligns across 10 bases. Trimming took 4 bases from V and 7 from J; bases not matched to a gene: 10. The CDR3 extends over 15 amino acids. Germline V gives CDR1 SGHRS, CDR2 YFSETQ. The CDR3 bases are TGCGCCAGCAGCGGCCGGGACAGGGGAAAAGGTGAAGCTTTCTTT. This gives the protein CASSGRDRGKGEAFF.

This clone appeared a few times. This chain connects TRBV30 to TRBJ2-1; 9 positions agree with TRBD2. Germline assignment: CDR1 GTSNPN and CDR2 SVGIG (reference sequence). This CDR3 has 15 amino acids. After removal of 4 bases from V and 0 bases from J, the junction contained 4 bases not matched to a gene. CDR3 in amino acids: CAWKILAGSYNEQFF. The CDR3 coding sequence is TGTGCCTGGAAGATACTAGCGGGCTCCTACAATGAGCAGTTCTTC.

The rearrangement links TRBV30 to TRBJ1-6; 10 nucleotides match TRBD1. Germline assignment: CDR1 GTSNPN and CDR2 SVGIG (reference sequence). J gave up 8 bases and V 7 bases, and 8 bases lay outside the gene matches. The CDR3 has 14 amino acids. The CDR3 region is CASDRGDQDSPLHF. CDR3 bases: TGTGCCTCGGACAGGGGGGACCAGGATTCACCCCTCCACTTT.

This chain joins TRBV27 and TRBJ2-7, with D possibly being TRBD2 (6 bases). CDR3 size: 15 residues. V was clipped by 5 bases and J by 2 bases, with 16 bases between them. The V gene's germline CDR1 is MNHEY and CDR2 SMNVEV (reference sequence). The CDR3 region is CASSLNPGTAYEQYF. In DNA, the CDR3 is TGTGCCAGCAGTCTCAATCCGGGGACTGCCTACGAGCAGTACTTC.

This clone was found a few times. The J gene is TRBJ2-1, the V gene TRBV7-9; TRBD2 is a possible D gene (6 bases). The CDR3 runs to 13 residues. Germline V lookup: CDR1 SEHNR, CDR2 FQNEAQ (reference sequence). V lost 1 base and J lost 8, with 9 bases in between. The CDR3 is CASSLGLVYEQFF. CDR3 coding DNA: TGTGCCAGCAGCTTAGGACTAGTGTATGAGCAGTTCTTC.